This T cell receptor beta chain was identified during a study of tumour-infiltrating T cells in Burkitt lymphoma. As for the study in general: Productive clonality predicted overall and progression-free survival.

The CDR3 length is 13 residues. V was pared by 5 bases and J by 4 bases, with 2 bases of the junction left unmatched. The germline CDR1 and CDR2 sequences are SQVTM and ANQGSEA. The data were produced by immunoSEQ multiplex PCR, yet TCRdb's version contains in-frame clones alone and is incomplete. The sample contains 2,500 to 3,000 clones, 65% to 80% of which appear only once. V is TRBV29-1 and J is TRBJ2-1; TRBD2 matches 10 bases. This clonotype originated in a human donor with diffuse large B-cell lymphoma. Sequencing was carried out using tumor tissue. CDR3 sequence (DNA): TGCAGCGTTCAAGCGGGAGGGTACAATGAGCAGTTCTTC. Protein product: CSVQAGGYNEQFF.